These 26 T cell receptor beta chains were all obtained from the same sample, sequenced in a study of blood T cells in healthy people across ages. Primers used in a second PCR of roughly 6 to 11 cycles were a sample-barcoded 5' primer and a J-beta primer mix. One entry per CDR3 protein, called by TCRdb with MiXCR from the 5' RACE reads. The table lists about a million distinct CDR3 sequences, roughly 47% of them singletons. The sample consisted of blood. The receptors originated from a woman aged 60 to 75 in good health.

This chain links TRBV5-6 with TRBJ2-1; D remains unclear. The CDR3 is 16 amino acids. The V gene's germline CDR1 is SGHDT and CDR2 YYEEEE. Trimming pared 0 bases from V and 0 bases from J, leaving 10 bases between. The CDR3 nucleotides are TGTGCCAGCAGCTTGGAACACTTCAGCTCCTACAATGAGCAGTTCTTC. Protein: CASSLEHFSSYNEQFF.

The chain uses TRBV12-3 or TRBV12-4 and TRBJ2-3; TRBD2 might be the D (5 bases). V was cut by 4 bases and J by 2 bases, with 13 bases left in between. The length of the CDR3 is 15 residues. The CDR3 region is CASSWIGLATDTQYF. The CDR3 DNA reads TGTGCCAGCAGTTGGATCGGACTCGCCACAGATACGCAGTATTTT.

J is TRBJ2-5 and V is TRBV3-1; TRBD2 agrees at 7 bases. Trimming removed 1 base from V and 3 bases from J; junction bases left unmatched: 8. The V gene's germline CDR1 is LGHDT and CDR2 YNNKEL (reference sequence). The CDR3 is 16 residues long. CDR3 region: CASSQAPTGGKETQYF. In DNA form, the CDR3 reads TGTGCCAGCAGCCAAGCCCCAACCGGGGGGAAAGAGACCCAGTACTTC.

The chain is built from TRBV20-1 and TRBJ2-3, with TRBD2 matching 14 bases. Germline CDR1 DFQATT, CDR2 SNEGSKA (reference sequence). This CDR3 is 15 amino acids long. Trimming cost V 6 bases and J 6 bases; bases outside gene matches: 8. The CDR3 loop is CSAISGTSGSDTQYF. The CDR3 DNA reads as TGCAGTGCAATTTCCGGGACTAGCGGGAGTGATACGCAGTATTTT.

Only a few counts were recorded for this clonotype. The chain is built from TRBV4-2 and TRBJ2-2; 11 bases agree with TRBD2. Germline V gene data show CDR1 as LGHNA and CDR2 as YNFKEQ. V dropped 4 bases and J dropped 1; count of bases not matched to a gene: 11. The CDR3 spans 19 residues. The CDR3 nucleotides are TGTGCCAGCAGCCTCGGGTCTTCTAGCGGGGGGCTGAACACCGGGGAGCTGTTTTTT. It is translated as CASSLGSSSGGLNTGELFF.

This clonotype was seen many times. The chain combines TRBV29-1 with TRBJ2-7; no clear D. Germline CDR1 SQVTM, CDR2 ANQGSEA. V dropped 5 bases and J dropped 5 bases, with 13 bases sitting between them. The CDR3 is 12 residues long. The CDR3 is CSVNIPPNEQYF. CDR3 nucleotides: TGCAGCGTTAACATCCCCCCAAACGAGCAGTACTTC.

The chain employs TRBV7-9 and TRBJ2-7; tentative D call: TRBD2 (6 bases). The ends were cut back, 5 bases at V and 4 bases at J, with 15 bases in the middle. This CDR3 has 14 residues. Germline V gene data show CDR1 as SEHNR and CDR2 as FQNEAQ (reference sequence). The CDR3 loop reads CASSRGAGWYEQYF. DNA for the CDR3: TGTGCCAGCAGCCGCGGGGCAGGGTGGTACGAGCAGTACTTC.

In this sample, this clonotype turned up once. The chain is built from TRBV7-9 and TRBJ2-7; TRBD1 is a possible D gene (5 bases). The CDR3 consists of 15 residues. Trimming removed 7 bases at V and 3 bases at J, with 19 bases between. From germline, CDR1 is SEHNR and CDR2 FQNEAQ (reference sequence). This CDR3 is CASNKGPGHVYEQYF. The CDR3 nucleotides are TGTGCCAGCAATAAAGGGCCAGGACACGTCTACGAGCAGTACTTC. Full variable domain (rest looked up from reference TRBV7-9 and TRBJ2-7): DTGVSQNPRHKITKRGQNVTFRCDPISEHNRLYWYRQTLGQGPEFLTYFQNEAQLEKSRLLSDRFSAERPKGSFSTLEIQRTEQGDSAMYLCASNKGPGHVYEQYFGPGTRLTVT.

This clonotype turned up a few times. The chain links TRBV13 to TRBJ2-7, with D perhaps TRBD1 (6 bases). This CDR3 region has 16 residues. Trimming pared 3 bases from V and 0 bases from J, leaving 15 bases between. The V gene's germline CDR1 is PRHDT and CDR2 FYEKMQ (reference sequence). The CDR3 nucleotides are TGTGCCAGCAGCTTTGCAGGGCAGGGGACCTCCTACGAGCAGTACTTC. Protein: CASSFAGQGTSYEQYF.

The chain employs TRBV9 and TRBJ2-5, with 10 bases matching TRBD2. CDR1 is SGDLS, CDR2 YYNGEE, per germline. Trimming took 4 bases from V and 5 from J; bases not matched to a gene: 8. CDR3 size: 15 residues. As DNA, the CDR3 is TGTGCCAGCAGCTCTAGTCTAGCGGGAGATGAGACCCAGTACTTC. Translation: CASSSSLAGDETQYF.

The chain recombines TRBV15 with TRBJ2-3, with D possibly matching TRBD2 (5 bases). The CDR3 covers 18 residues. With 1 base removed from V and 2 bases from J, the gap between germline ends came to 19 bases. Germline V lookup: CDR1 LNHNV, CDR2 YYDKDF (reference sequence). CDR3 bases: TGTGCCACCAGCAGAGTGCAAAGGGTTAGCGAGAACACAGATACGCAGTATTTT. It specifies CATSRVQRVSENTDTQYF.

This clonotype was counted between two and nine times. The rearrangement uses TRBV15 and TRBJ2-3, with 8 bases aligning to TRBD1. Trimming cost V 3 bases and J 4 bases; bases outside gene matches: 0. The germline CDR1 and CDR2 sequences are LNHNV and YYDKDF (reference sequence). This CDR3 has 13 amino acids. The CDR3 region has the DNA TGTGCCACCAGCAGGGACAGGGCAGATACGCAGTATTTT. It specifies CATSRDRADTQYF.

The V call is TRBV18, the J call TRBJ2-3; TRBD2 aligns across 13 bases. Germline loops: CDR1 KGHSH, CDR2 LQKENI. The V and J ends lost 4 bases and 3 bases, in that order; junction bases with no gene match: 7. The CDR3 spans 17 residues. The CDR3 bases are TGTGCCAGCTCACGTGGGACTAGCGGGATTGGAACAGATACGCAGTATTTT. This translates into CASSRGTSGIGTDTQYF.

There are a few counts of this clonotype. This chain's CDR3 is CASSEAQGNSYEQYF. CDR3 nucleotide sequence: TGTGCCAGCAGTGAAGCACAGGGTAACTCCTACGAGCAGTACTTC. V and J are TRBV6-1 and TRBJ2-7, with D tentatively TRBD1 (6 bases). Germline CDR1 and CDR2: MNHNS and SASEGT. The germline V and J ends were trimmed by 0 bases and 0 bases, with 9 bases remaining between them. CDR3 length: 15 residues.

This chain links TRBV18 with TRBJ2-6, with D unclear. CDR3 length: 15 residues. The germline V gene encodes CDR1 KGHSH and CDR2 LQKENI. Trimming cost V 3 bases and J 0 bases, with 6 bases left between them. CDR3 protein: CASSPAPSGANVLTF. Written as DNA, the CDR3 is TGTGCCAGCTCACCCGCGCCCTCTGGGGCCAACGTCCTGACTTTC. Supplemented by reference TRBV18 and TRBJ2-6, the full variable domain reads NAGVMQNPRHLVRRRGQEARLRCSPMKGHSHVYWYRQLPEEGLKFMVYLQKENIIDESGMPKERFSAEFPKEGPSILRIQQVVRGDSAAYFCASSPAPSGANVLTFGAGSRLTVL.

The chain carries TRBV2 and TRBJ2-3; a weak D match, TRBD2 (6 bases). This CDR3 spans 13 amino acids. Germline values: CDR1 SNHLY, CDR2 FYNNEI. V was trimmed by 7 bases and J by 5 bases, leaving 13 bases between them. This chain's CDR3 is CASILAGIDTQYF. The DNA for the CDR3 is TGTGCCAGCATATTGGCGGGAATAGATACGCAGTATTTT.

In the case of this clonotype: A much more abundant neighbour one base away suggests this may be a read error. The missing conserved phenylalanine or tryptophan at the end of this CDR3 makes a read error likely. Written as DNA, the CDR3 is TGCGCCAGCAGCCTCTCAGGGGGCGGTTACGAGCAGTACTTA. Translated, it gives CASSLSGGGYEQYL. The chain links TRBV5-1 to TRBJ2-7, with 8 bases lining up with TRBD1. V was pared by 4 bases and J by 4 bases, with 7 bases of the junction left unmatched. The V gene's germline CDR1 is SGHRS and CDR2 YFSETQ. The CDR3 extends over 14 amino acids.

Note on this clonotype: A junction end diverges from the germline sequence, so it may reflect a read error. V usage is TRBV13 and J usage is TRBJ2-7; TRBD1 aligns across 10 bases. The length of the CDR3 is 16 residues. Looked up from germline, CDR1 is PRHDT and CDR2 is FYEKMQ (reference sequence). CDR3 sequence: CVSSWLGDRGSYEQYF. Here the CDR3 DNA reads TGTGTCAGCAGCTGGTTAGGGGACAGGGGCTCCTACGAGCAGTACTTC. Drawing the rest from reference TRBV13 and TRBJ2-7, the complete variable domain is AAGVIQSPRHLIKEKRETATLKCYPIPRHDTVYWYQQGPGQDPQFLISFYEKMQSDKGSIPDRFSAQQFSDYHSELNMSSLELGDSALYFCVSSWLGDRGSYEQYFGPGTRLTVT.

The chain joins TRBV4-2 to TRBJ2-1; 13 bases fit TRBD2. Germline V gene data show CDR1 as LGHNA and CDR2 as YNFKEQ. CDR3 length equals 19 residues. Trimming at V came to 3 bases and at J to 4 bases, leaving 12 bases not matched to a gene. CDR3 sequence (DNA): TGTGCCAGCAGCCATGTACTAGCGGGAGGGCACTCGGGGTACAATGAGCAGTTCTTC. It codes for CASSHVLAGGHSGYNEQFF.

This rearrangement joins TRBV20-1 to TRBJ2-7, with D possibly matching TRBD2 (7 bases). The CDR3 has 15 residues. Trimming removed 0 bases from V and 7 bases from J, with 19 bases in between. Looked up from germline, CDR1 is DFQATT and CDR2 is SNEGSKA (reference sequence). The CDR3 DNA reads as TGCAGTGCTAGAGAGGGGAAGGGGGGGGTGGATGAGCAGTACTTC. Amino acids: CSAREGKGGVDEQYF.

This CDR3 reads CSEALPGNEQFF. The CDR3 nucleotides are TGCAGTGAAGCGTTACCAGGCAATGAGCAGTTCTTC. This sequence joins TRBV20-1 and TRBJ2-1; no clear D gene. Deletions cut 7 bases from V and 6 bases from J, with 13 bases between. There are 12 residues in the CDR3. Germline V lookup: CDR1 DFQATT, CDR2 SNEGSKA (reference sequence).

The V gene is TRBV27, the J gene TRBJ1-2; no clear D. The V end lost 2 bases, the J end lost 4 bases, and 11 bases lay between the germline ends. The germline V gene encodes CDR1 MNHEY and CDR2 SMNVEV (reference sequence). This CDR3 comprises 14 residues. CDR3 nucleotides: TGTGCCAGCAGTTTAGCTTCCGGGAGCTATGGCTACACCTTC. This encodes CASSLASGSYGYTF.

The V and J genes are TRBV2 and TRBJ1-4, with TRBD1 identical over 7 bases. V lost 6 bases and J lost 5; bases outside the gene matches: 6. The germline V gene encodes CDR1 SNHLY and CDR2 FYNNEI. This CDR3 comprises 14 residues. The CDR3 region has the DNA TGTGCCAGCAGGGACCGACAGGGAAATGAAAAACTGTTTTTT. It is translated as CASRDRQGNEKLFF.

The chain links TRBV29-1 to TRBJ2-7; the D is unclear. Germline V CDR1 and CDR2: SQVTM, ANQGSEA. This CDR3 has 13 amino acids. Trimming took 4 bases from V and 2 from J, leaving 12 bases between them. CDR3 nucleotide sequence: TGCAGCGTTGGAGGAGCGTCCACCTACGAGCAGTACTTC. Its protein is CSVGGASTYEQYF.

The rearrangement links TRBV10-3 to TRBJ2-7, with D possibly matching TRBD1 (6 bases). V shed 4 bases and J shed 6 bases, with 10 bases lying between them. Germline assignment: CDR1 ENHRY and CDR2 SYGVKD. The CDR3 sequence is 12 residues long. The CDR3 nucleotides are TGTGCCATCAGTGTGGACAGTTCCGAGCAGTACTTC. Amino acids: CAISVDSSEQYF.

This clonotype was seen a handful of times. DNA of the CDR3: TGTGCCAGCAGCTTAGACCGGGATTGGGACAATGAACTGTTTTTT. This sequence encodes CASSLDRDWDNELFF. The V and J genes are TRBV7-2 and TRBJ1-4; D might be TRBD1 (6 bases). The CDR3 is 15 amino acids. CDR1 and CDR2 from the germline V gene are SGHTA and FQGNSA. The V end was cut by 1 base, the J end by 12 bases, with 18 bases between.